The subject of this entry is one TCR beta chain. The antigen is undetermined. Amplification targeted TCR beta CDR3 regions from RNA transcripts. A set of HTBI primers served as the primers for a first-round RT-PCR of the TCR CDR3. TCRdb processed the multiplex PCR reads anew with MiXCR; each CDR3 protein has one entry. The sample comprises about 840,000 distinct CDR3 sequences, approximately 40% of which are singletons, and around 10% rests with the top ten. The entry originates in a study of T cells in Graves' hyperthyroidism and ophthalmopathy. Study as a whole: Specimen type is peripheral blood, collected at initial diagnosis prior to any treatment.

V was cut by 7 bases and J by 4 bases, with 9 bases left in between. Germline CDR1 and CDR2: SGDLS and YYNGEE. The CDR3 has 11 amino acids. When ophthalmopathy did not progress within 18 months, Graves' hyperthyroidism was considered stable. Study conclusions and caveats: Before onset, ophthalmopathy was predicted by the model a median around 6.2 months earlier.

Sequencing was done on a sample of blood. This sequence joins TRBV9 and TRBJ2-7; D unresolved. The receptor was isolated from a man younger than 35 with Graves' hyperthyroidism. CDR3 nucleotide sequence: TGTGCCAGCGCTTGGGGATACGAGCAGTACTTC. It yields the protein CASAWGYEQYF. Filled out from reference TRBV9 and TRBJ2-7, the complete variable domain reads DSGVTQTPKHLITATGQRVTLRCSPRSGDLSVYWYQQSLDQGLQFLIQYYNGEERAKGNILERFSAQQFPDLHSELNLSSLELGDSALYFCASAWGYEQYFGPGTRLTVT.